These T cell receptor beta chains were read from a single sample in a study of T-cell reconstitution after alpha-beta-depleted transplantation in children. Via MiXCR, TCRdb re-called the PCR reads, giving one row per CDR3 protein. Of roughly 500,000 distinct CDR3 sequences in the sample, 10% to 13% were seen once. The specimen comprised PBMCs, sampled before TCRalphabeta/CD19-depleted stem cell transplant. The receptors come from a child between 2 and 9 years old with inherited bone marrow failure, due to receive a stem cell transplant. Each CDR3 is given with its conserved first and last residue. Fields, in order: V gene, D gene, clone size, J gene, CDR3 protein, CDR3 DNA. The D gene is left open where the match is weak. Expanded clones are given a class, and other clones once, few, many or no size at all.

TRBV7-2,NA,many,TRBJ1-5,CASSLQRTQPQHF,TGTGCCAGCAGCTTACAGAGGACTCAGCCCCAGCATTTT
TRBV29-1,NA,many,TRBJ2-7,CSVGAGQEQYF,TGCAGCGTTGGTGCCGGACAAGAGCAGTACTTC
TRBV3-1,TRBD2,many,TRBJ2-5,CASSHLAGFQETQYF,TGTGCCAGCAGCCATCTAGCGGGGTTCCAAGAGACCCAGTACTTC
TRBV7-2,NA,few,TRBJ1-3,CAWRAPGNTIYF,TGTGCATGGCGGGCACCCGGAAACACCATATATTTT
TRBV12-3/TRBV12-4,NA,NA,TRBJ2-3,CASSTGSDTQYF,TGTGCCAGCAGTACAGGGTCCGATACGCAGTATTTT
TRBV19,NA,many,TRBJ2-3,CASSIGTRGLTDTQYF,TGTGCCAGTAGTATAGGGACTAGGGGGCTCACAGATACGCAGTATTTT
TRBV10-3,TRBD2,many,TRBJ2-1,CAISRLAPLPSNEQFF,TGTGCCATCAGTCGACTAGCGCCTCTCCCTTCGAATGAGCAGTTCTTC
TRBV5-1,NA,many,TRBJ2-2,CASRSRADTGELFF,TGCGCCAGCAGGTCGAGGGCCGACACCGGGGAGCTGTTTTTT
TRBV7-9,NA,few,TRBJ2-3,CASSFPSTDNTDTQYF,TGTGCCAGCAGTTTTCCTTCGACAGACAACACAGATACGCAGTATTTT
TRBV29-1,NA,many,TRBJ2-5,CSGDRAETQYF,TGCAGCGGGGACCGGGCAGAGACCCAGTACTTC
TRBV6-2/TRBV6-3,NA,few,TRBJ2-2,CAHAAGSDTGELFF,TGTGCCCACGCGGCGGGCAGCGACACCGGGGAGCTGTTTTTT
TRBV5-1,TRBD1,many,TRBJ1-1,CASSPMDRGDDGVNTEAFF,TGCGCCAGCAGCCCCATGGACAGGGGGGACGATGGGGTTAACACTGAAGCTTTCTTT
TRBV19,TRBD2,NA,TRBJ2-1,CASSAWTSGSNEQFF,TGTGCCAGTAGCGCCTGGACTAGCGGGAGTAATGAGCAGTTCTTC
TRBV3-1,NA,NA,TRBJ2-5,CASSQAPRVQETQYF,TGTGCCAGCAGCCAAGCCCCCCGAGTCCAAGAGACCCAGTACTTC